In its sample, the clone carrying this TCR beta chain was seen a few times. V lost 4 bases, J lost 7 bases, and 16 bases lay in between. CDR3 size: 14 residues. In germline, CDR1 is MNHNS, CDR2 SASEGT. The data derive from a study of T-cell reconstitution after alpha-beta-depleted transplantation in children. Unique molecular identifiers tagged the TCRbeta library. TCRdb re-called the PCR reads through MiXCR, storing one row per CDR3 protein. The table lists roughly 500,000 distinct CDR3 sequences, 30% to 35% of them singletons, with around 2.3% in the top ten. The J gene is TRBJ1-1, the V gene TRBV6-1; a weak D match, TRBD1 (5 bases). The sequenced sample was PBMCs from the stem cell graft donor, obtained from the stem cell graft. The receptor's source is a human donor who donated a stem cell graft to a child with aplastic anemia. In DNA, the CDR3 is TGTGCCAGCAGTGGGGGACGGTGGCGGAATGAAGCTTTCTTT. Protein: CASSGGRWRNEAFF.